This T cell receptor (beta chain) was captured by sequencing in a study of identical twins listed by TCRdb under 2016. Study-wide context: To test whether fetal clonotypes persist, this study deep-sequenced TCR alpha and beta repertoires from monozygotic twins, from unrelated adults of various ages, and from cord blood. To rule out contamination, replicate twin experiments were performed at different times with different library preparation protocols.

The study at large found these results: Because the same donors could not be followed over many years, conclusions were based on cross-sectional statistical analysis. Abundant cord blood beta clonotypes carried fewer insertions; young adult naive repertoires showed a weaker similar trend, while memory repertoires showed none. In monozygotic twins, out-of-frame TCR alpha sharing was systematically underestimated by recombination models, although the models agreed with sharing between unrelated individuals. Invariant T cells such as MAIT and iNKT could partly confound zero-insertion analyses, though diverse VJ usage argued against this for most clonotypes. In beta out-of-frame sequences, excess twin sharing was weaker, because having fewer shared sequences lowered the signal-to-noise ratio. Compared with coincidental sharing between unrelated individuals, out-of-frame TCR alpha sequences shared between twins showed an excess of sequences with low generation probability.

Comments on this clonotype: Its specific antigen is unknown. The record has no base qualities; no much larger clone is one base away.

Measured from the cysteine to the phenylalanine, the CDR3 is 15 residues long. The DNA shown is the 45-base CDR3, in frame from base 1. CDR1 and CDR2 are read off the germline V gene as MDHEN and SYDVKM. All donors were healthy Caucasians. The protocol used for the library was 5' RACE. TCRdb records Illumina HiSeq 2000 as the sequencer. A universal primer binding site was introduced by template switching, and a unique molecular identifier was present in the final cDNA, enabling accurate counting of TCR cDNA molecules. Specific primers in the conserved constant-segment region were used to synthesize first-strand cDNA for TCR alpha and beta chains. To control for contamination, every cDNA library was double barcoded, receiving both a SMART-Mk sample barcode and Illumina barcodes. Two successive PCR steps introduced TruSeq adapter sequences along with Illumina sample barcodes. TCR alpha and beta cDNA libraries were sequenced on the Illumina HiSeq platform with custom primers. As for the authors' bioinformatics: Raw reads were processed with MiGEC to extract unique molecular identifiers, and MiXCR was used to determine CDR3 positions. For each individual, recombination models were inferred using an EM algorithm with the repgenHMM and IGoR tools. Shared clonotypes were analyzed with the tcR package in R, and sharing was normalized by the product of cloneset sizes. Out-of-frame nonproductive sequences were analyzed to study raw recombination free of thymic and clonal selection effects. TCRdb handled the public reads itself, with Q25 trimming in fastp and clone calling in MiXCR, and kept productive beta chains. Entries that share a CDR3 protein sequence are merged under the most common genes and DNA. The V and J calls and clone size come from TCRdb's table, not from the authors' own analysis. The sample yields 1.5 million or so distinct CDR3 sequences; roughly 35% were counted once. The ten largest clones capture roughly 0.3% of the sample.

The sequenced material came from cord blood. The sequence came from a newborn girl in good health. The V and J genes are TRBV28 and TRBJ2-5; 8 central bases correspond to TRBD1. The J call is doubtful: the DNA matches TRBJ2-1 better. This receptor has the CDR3 CASSLQGQDQETQFF. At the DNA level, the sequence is TGTGCCAGCAGTTTACAGGGACAGGATCAAGAGACCCAGTTCTTC.